This T cell receptor beta chain was profiled in a study of cytomegalovirus exposure and HLA in healthy donors. Notes on the study in general: Later findings reportedly placed an Asian-associated ancestry cluster below the approximately 670-donor mean for N-insertions. Based on reports, TCR beta sequences accurately predicted HLA-A and HLA-B alleles for most subjects. A later analysis by the authors found several of the most significant clusters apparently linked to common viral pathogens.

The V end was cut by 3 bases, the J end by 2 bases, with 13 bases between. The CDR3 contains 16 residues. Per the germline V gene, CDR1 is KGHSH and CDR2 is LQKENI. About this clone: Antigen unknown.

Primers for the PCR totalled 60 Vbeta and 13 Jbeta. TCRdb's copy holds only in-frame clones and misses some; the assay was immunoSEQ multiplex PCR. Altogether 100,000 to 150,000 clones are present, 75% to 90% being singletons, with the ten largest covering around 8.9%. Specimen: PBMCs. The chain employs TRBV18 and TRBJ2-2; TRBD2 is a possible D gene (6 bases). The receptor was derived from a young man in good health and CMV-seropositive. CDR3 residues: CASSPAGKANTGELFF. The CDR3 coding sequence is TGTGCCAGCTCACCGGCGGGGAAGGCTAACACCGGGGAGCTGTTTTTT.